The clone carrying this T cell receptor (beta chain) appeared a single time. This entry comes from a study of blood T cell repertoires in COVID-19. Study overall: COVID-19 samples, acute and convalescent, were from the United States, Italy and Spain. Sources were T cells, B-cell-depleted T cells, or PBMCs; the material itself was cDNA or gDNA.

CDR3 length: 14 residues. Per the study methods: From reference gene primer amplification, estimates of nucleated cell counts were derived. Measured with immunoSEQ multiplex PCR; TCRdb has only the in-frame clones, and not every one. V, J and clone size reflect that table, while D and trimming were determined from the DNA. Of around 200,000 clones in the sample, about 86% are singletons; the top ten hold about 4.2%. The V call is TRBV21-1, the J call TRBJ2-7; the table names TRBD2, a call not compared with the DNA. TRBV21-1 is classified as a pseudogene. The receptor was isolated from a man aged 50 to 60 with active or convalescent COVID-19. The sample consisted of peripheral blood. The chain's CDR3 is CANRAKEYSYEQYF. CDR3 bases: TGTGCCAACAGGGCCAAGGAGTACTCCTACGAGCAGTACTTC.